The 6 T cell receptor beta chains below all came from one sample that was sequenced in a study of CD8+ T cells in alopecia areata (dated by TCRdb to the late 2010s). The library relied on the immunoSEQ multiplex PCR assay. RNA was extracted from all samples and reverse transcribed into cDNA, which served as template for TCR sequencing. TCRdb mirrors the immuneACCESS table, restricted to in-frame sequences. Some clones are absent from its copies; in checked studies, under half trace to an unresolved V gene, and the reason for the others is unknown. The sample has 200,000 to 250,000 clones on record, 67% of them singletons. The ten largest clonotypes hold approximately 1.2% of the sample. What this sample's time point label stands for: baseline before oral tofacitinib. The sample here was CD4+ T cells sorted from blood, taken at week 0. The receptors were sampled from a human donor with alopecia areata.

This clone was recorded once. CDR3 nucleotides: TGTGCCAGCAGGAGCCCAAGCGGGCTGAAGTTTTTT. Translation gives CASRSPSGLKFF. The chain joins TRBV6-5 to TRBJ1-4; D gene ambiguous. The germline V gene encodes CDR1 MNHEY and CDR2 SVGAGI. V was shortened by 6 bases and J by 16 bases, with 18 bases between the two germline ends. The CDR3 consists of 12 residues.

This chain uses TRBV9 with TRBJ2-7, with 10 bases lining up with TRBD2. V lost 0 bases, J lost 6 bases, and 6 bases stayed unmatched. Germline values: CDR1 SGDLS, CDR2 YYNGEE. The CDR3 runs to 15 residues. CDR3 sequence reads: CASSVGAGGPFEQYF. The CDR3 DNA reads as TGTGCCAGCAGCGTAGGAGCGGGGGGGCCTTTCGAGCAGTACTTC. The full variable domain, rest sourced from reference TRBV9 and TRBJ2-7, is DSGVTQTPKHLITATGQRVTLRCSPRSGDLSVYWYQQSLDQGLQFLIQYYNGEERAKGNILERFSAQQFPDLHSELNLSSLELGDSALYFCASSVGAGGPFEQYFGPGTRLTVT.

The V gene is TRBV7-2, the J gene TRBJ2-3; 8 nucleotides line up with TRBD2. With 6 bases clipped from V and 6 bases from J, the junction kept 14 bases outside the gene matches. The CDR3 totals 16 residues. Germline V gives CDR1 SGHTA, CDR2 FQGNSA. The DNA of the CDR3 is TGTGCCAGCAGGAAAGTGGGTAGCGGGGAGGCGGATACGCAGTATTTT. Translated, it gives CASRKVGSGEADTQYF. Drawing the rest from reference TRBV7-2 and TRBJ2-3, the complete variable domain is GAGVSQSPSNKVTEKGKDVELRCDPISGHTALYWYRQSLGQGLEFLIYFQGNSAPDKSGLPSDRFSAERTGGSVSTLTIQRTQQEDSAVYLCASRKVGSGEADTQYFGPGTRLTVL.

The chain combines TRBV2 with TRBJ2-5; D is undetermined. V was shortened by 6 bases and J by 4 bases, with 12 bases between the two germline ends. CDR1 is SNHLY and CDR2 is FYNNEI in the germline V gene. The CDR3 loop spans 13 amino acids. CDR3 loop: CASSKEKGETQYF. For the CDR3, the DNA is TGTGCCAGCAGCAAGGAAAAGGGAGAGACCCAGTACTTC. Using reference TRBV2 and TRBJ2-5 for the parts outside the CDR3, the full variable domain is EPEVTQTPSHQVTQMGQEVILRCVPISNHLYFYWYRQILGQKVEFLVSFYNNEISEKSEIFDDQFSVERPDGSNFTLKIRSTKLEDSAMYFCASSKEKGETQYFGPGTRLLVL.

This chain connects TRBV29-1 to TRBJ2-7, with D tentatively TRBD1 (6 bases). Trimming stripped 4 bases from V and 6 bases from J, with 13 bases between. Germline V lookup: CDR1 SQVTM, CDR2 ANQGSEA. CDR3 length: 12 amino acids. The CDR3 loop reads CSVAGQTGEQYF. In DNA form, the CDR3 reads TGCAGCGTTGCCGGACAGACCGGCGAGCAGTACTTC.

The rearrangement links TRBV29-1 to TRBJ2-1, with D unresolved. Looked up from germline, CDR1 is SQVTM and CDR2 is ANQGSEA. This CDR3 contains 14 residues. V shed 3 bases and J shed 1 base, with 10 bases lying between them. The CDR3 nucleotides read TGCAGCGTTGACTTTCCGACTTCCTACAATGAGCAGTTCTTC. This codes for CSVDFPTSYNEQFF.